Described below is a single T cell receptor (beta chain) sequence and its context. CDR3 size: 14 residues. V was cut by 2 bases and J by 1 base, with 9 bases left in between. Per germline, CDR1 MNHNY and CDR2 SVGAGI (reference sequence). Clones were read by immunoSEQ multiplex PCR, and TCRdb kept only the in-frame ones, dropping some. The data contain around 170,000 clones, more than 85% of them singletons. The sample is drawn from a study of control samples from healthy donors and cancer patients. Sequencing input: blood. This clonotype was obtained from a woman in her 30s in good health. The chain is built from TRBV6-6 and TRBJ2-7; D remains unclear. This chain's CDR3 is CASSYLQFSYEQYF. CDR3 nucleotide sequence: TGTGCCAGCAGTTACCTACAGTTTTCCTACGAGCAGTACTTC.